The clone carrying this TCR beta chain was found many times. Its target is not known. The sample belongs to a study of T cells after yellow fever vaccination. About the study: Fractions low in cell number were prepared with SMART-Seq v4 Ultra Low Input. Findings and limits, study-wide: Primary-vaccination clones mostly resurfaced post-booster (just under 98% CD4, just under 90% CD8). A faster peak, day 5 versus 15, was reached by the weaker secondary response.

V was clipped by 0 bases and J by 4 bases; unmatched bases: 3. The germline V gene encodes CDR1 SGHTA and CDR2 FQGNSA. The CDR3 contains 14 residues. As TCR cDNA was made by 5'RACE template switching, a universal primer site and UMIs were added. One entry per CDR3 protein, called by TCRdb with MiXCR from the 5' RACE reads. Of 110,000 to 150,000 distinct CDR3 sequences detected, just over 6.5% appear once; the ten largest clones hold more than 0.6%. This receptor was identified in a man aged 25-40 years who received the YFV17D yellow fever vaccine. The sequenced sample was CD4+ T cells sorted from PBMCs, obtained 10 days after the yellow fever booster vaccination. This sequence joins TRBV7-2 and TRBJ2-7; 7 bases are a match to TRBD2. The CDR3 reads CASSLALGGYEQYF. DNA for the CDR3: TGTGCCAGCAGCTTAGCGCTCGGGGGGTACGAGCAGTACTTC.